A single sample is the source of the 8 T cell receptor beta chains below, sequenced in a study of control samples from healthy donors and cancer patients (dated by TCRdb to about 2020). The library relied on the immunoSEQ multiplex PCR assay. This immuneACCESS table, as held by TCRdb, lists in-frame sequences with V and J called but not all clones. Of the missing ones, under half trace to an unresolved V gene in checked studies; the others have no known cause. This sample holds about 170,000 clones; 91% were observed only once. Clones ranked in the top ten supply over 1.2% of the sample. Sequencing was carried out using blood. The receptors come from a woman in her twenties or thirties in good health.

This clone has only one observation. The chain combines TRBV2 with TRBJ2-5; D ambiguous. V was clipped by 4 bases and J by 4 bases, with 13 bases between them. The CDR3 sequence is 14 residues long. Per the germline V gene, CDR1 is SNHLY and CDR2 is FYNNEI. The DNA for the CDR3 is TGTGCCAGCAGTGGGCAGCAAATGGGAGAGACCCAGTACTTC. Protein: CASSGQQMGETQYF.

This clone was seen once. J is TRBJ2-7 and V is TRBV4-1, with 8 bases lining up with TRBD1. Looked up from germline, CDR1 is MGHRA and CDR2 is YSYEKL. With 0 bases clipped from V and 2 bases from J, the junction kept 3 bases outside the gene matches. This CDR3 is built from 15 residues. The CDR3 here is CASSQDRGPTYEQYF. CDR3 nucleotide sequence: TGCGCCAGCAGCCAAGACAGGGGGCCGACCTACGAGCAGTACTTC.

This clone was counted once. The sample holds other DNA sequences that translate to the same CDR3. V usage is TRBV20-1 and J usage is TRBJ1-6; D remains unclear. Germline V gene data show CDR1 as DFQATT and CDR2 as SNEGSKA (reference sequence). V was clipped by 1 base and J by 8 bases, with 3 bases between them. This CDR3 region has 11 residues. The CDR3 DNA reads as TGCAGTGCTAGAGTAGATTCACCCCTCCACTTT. It specifies CSARVDSPLHF.

In this sample, this clone turned up once. The rearrangement joins TRBV2 to TRBJ2-1; a weak D match, TRBD1 (6 bases). Trimming pared 1 base from V and 7 bases from J, leaving 14 bases between. From germline, CDR1 is SNHLY and CDR2 FYNNEI. The CDR3 spans 15 residues. The chain's CDR3 is CASSEDQGQGNEQFF. The CDR3 region has the DNA TGTGCCAGCAGTGAAGATCAGGGGCAGGGAAATGAGCAGTTCTTC.

The chain employs TRBV6-6 and TRBJ2-1; 9 positions agree with TRBD1. This CDR3 is built from 16 residues. Germline V CDR1 and CDR2: MNHNY, SVGAGI (reference sequence). V was pared by 2 bases and J by 6 bases, with 8 bases of the junction left unmatched. In DNA form, the CDR3 reads TGTGCCAGCAGTTACGCGGGGACAGGGTCCCTCAATGAGCAGTTCTTC. Its protein product is CASSYAGTGSLNEQFF.

The chain employs TRBV6-1 and TRBJ2-4, with no clear D. Germline V gene sequence: CDR1 MNHNS, CDR2 SASEGT. The CDR3 length is 17 residues. V was shortened by 1 base and J by 0 bases, with 13 bases between the two germline ends. The DNA for the CDR3 is TGTGCCAGCAGTGAAGAGGGATTATTACTAGCCAAAAACATTCAGTACTTC. Its translation: CASSEEGLLLAKNIQYF.

The chain couples TRBV29-1 to TRBJ1-2, with D perhaps matching TRBD1 (5 bases). Between the trimmed V and J ends, which lost 4 bases and 3 bases, there was a span of 15 bases. CDR1 and CDR2 from the germline V gene are SQVTM and ANQGSEA. The CDR3 spans 14 residues. Here the CDR3 DNA reads TGCAGCGTTGTTGGTCGGGGCAGGGACTATGGCTACACCTTC. Translated: CSVVGRGRDYGYTF.

This clone came up once. The CDR3 region is CASSPEAGDYNEQFF. CDR3 DNA sequence: TGTGCCAGCTCACCAGAGGCGGGGGACTACAATGAGCAGTTCTTC. The J gene is TRBJ2-1, the V gene TRBV18; 7 nucleotides line up with TRBD2. After removal of 2 bases from V and 3 bases from J, the junction contained 4 bases not matched to a gene. The CDR3 runs 15 residues. The germline V gene encodes CDR1 KGHSH and CDR2 LQKENI.